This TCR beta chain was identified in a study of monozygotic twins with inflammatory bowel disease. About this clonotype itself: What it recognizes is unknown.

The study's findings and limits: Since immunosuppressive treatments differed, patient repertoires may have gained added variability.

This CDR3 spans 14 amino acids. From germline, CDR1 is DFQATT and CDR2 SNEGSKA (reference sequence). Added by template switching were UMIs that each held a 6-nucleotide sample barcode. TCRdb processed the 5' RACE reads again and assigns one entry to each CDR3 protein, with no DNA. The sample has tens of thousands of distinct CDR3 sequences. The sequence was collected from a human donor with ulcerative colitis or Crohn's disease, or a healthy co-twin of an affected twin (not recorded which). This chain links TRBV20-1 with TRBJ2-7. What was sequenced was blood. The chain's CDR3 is CSARDPGYSYEQYF.